This TCR beta chain was identified in a study of control samples from healthy donors and cancer patients. The CDR3 runs 12 residues. Some clones are missing from TCRdb's copy, which holds only in-frame ones; the method was immunoSEQ multiplex PCR. The sample lists under 300,000 clones, around 80% seen once, with roughly 13% in the top ten. The TCR comes from a woman aged 55-69 years with lung cancer. This chain connects TRBV21-1 to TRBJ1-2. TRBV21-1 is annotated as a pseudogene. The specimen was PBMCs. The CDR3: CASSLAPYGYTF. The CDR3 bases are TGTGCCAGCAGCCTCGCCCCGTATGGCTACACCTTC.